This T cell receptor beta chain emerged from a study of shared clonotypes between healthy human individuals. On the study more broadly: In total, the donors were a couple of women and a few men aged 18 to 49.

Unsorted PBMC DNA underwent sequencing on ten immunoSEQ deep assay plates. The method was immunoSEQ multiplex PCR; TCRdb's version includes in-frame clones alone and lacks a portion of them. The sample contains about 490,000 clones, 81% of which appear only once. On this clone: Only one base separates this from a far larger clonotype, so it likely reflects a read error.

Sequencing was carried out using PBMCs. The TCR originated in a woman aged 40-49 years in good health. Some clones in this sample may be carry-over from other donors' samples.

In DNA, the CDR3 is TGTGCCGGCAGTGATAGCTGGCCTTCCCCCTACGAGCAGTACTTC. Its translation is CAGSDSWPSPYEQYF. The V call is TRBV2, the J call TRBJ2-7; D ambiguous. Looked up from germline, CDR1 is SNHLY and CDR2 is FYNNEI. The CDR3 runs 15 residues.